The clone carrying this TCR beta chain was detected many times. Researchers tagged individual cDNA molecules with unique molecular identifiers. TCRdb re-called the 5' RACE reads with MiXCR, one entry per CDR3 protein. The sample consists of 70,000 to 85,000 distinct CDR3 sequences, 9% to 15% of them appearing once. These data originate in a study of early T cells in non-severe SARS-CoV-2 infection. Study in general: Bulk RNA taken from unsorted whole blood was sequenced, leaving chains unpaired.

CDR3 length: 16 residues. Germline CDR1 reads MNHEY; CDR2 reads SMNVEV (reference sequence). Trimming pared 2 bases from V and 12 bases from J, leaving 23 bases between. The clonotype comes from an adult who was a healthcare worker with PCR-confirmed SARS-CoV-2 infection or an uninfected control (not recorded which). This chain uses TRBV27 with TRBJ2-1, with TRBD2 as a possible D gene (5 bases). The sequencing sample was made of whole blood. The CDR3 DNA reads TGTGCCAGCAGTTTAACTAGTCCCGCCGAAATGACTGGGCAGTTCTTC. Its translation: CASSLTSPAEMTGQFF.